This entry lists 10 T cell receptor beta chains sequenced from one sample in a study of blood T cell repertoires in COVID-19 (TCRdb year 2020). Library preparation employed the immunoSEQ multiplex PCR assay. TCRdb obtained this table from immuneACCESS and retained in-frame rearrangements with V and J assigned. These tables miss some clones; where compared with another copy, unresolved V genes account for less than half of the shortfall, and the remainder is unexplained. The sample table holds over 150,000 clones, of which approximately 80% were seen once. Roughly 2.8% of the sample comes from the top ten. Material for sequencing was peripheral blood. These receptors all stem from a woman aged 55-70 years with acute or convalescent COVID-19.

This clone was detected once. This rearrangement joins TRBV7-6 to TRBJ2-2; 10 bases agree with TRBD2. Germline V gene lookup returns CDR1 SGHVS and CDR2 FNYEAQ. V shed 3 bases and J 0 bases; nucleotides not matched to a gene: 4. The CDR3 is 17 amino acids. DNA of the CDR3: TGTGCCAGCAGCTTTGCCGGGACTAGCGCGAACACCGGGGAGCTGTTTTTT. This encodes CASSFAGTSANTGELFF.

The V and J genes are TRBV7-2 and TRBJ2-1; no reliable D call. The CDR3 loop spans 16 amino acids. From germline, CDR1 is SGHTA and CDR2 FQGNSA. Trimming shortened V by 4 bases and J by 0 bases, and 13 bases separated the two germline ends. Here the CDR3 reads CASSSPTASSYNEQFF. The CDR3, as DNA: TGTGCCAGCAGCTCGCCGACTGCTAGCTCCTACAATGAGCAGTTCTTC.

This chain uses TRBV19 with TRBJ2-2; TRBD1 might be the D (5 bases). V was clipped by 2 bases and J by 7 bases, with 14 bases between them. CDR1 and CDR2 (germline): LNHDA, SQIVND (reference sequence). There are 15 residues in the CDR3. The CDR3, as DNA: TGTGCCAGTAGTATATTGGGGCAGGGTGTCGGGGAGCTGTTTTTT. Translating gives CASSILGQGVGELFF.

To note about this clone: Other DNA sequences of this sample code for an identical CDR3. The chain recombines TRBV5-6 with TRBJ1-3; weak D call: TRBD1 (6 bases). This CDR3 has 14 residues. V dropped 5 bases and J dropped 4 bases, with 13 bases sitting between them. Germline V CDR1 and CDR2: SGHDT, YYEEEE. CDR3 region: CASSSPGDGNTIYF. DNA of the CDR3: TGTGCCAGCAGTTCACCAGGGGACGGAAACACCATATATTTT.

The genes are TRBV5-4 and TRBJ2-5; unclear D gene. Trimming left V 6 bases short and J 5 bases short, with 17 bases between. Germline values: CDR1 SGHNT, CDR2 YYREEE (reference sequence). The CDR3 length is 14 residues. CDR3 amino acids: CASTNAVQQETQYF. DNA of the CDR3: TGTGCCAGCACCAACGCCGTACAGCAGGAGACCCAGTACTTC.

The chain couples TRBV6-5 to TRBJ1-6, with TRBD1 matching over 9 bases. Germline V gene sequence: CDR1 MNHEY, CDR2 SVGAGI. This CDR3 region has 14 residues. J lost 7 bases, V lost 8 bases, and 6 bases had no gene match. For the CDR3, the DNA is TGTGCCAGCTGGGACAGGGTAAAGAATTCACCCCTCCACTTT. Its protein is CASWDRVKNSPLHF.

The rearrangement joins TRBV5-6 to TRBJ1-2, with D possibly TRBD1 on 6 matching bases. The CDR3 covers 17 residues. Trimming cost V 4 bases and J 4 bases, with 23 bases left between them. Germline V gene lookup returns CDR1 SGHDT and CDR2 YYEEEE. The CDR3 spells CASSEAGVRARGYGYTF. DNA of the CDR3: TGTGCCAGCAGCGAAGCGGGGGTACGGGCCAGGGGCTATGGCTACACCTTC.

This sequence joins TRBV29-1 and TRBJ2-7; D unclear. Germline V lookup: CDR1 SQVTM, CDR2 ANQGSEA. The CDR3 loop spans 13 amino acids. Trimming took off 4 bases at V and 2 bases at J, with 12 bases between the two ends. This chain's CDR3 is CSVGQDPTYEQYF. The CDR3 nucleotides are TGCAGCGTTGGGCAGGATCCCACCTACGAGCAGTACTTC.

The CDR3 region is CASSLGGLANSYEQYF. The CDR3 region has the DNA TGCGCCAGCAGCTTGGGGGGACTAGCAAACTCCTACGAGCAGTACTTC. The chain carries TRBV5-1 and TRBJ2-7; 9 nucleotides align to TRBD2. There are 16 residues in the CDR3. With V trimmed by 0 bases and J by 0 bases, 4 bases remained unmatched. Germline V lookup: CDR1 SGHRS, CDR2 YFSETQ.

V and J are TRBV4-3 and TRBJ2-7, with 7 nucleotides matching TRBD2. The CDR3 extends over 15 amino acids. Germline values: CDR1 LGHNA, CDR2 YSLEER. V lost 1 base to trimming and J lost 0 bases; unmatched junction nucleotides: 3. This CDR3 is CASSQAWDYSYEQYF. The DNA of the CDR3 is TGCGCCAGCAGCCAAGCCTGGGACTACTCCTACGAGCAGTACTTC.